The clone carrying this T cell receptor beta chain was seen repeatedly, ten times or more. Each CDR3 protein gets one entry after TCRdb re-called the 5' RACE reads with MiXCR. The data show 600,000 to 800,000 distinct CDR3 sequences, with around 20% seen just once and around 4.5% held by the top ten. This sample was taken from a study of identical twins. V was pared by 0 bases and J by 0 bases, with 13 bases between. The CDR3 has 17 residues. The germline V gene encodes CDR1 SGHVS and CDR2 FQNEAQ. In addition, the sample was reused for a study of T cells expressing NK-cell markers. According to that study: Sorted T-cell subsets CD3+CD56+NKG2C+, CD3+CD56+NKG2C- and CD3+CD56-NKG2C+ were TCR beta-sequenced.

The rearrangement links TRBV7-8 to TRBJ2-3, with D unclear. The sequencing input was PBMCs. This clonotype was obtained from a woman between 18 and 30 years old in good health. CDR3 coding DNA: TGTGCCAGCAGCTTAGCACCGTCGGTTTCCAGCACAGATACGCAGTATTTT. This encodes CASSLAPSVSSTDTQYF.